In this sample, the clone carrying this TCR beta chain turned up once. Its antigen is unidentified. CDR1 SNHLY and CDR2 FYNNEI come from the germline V gene. The J segment lost 5 bases and the V segment lost 7 bases, leaving 9 bases of the junction unmatched. There are 15 residues in the CDR3. This sample stems from a study of cytomegalovirus exposure and HLA in healthy donors. Overall study results and limits: Listed as cytomegalovirus-associated were around 160 TCR beta chains.

13 Jbeta primers and 60 Vbeta primers were used for the PCR. Method: immunoSEQ multiplex PCR; TCRdb's copy keeps in-frame clones and lacks some. The table has around 150,000 clones, 80% seen once. The sequence came from a man aged 25-45 years in good health. Sequencing was performed on PBMCs. This chain links TRBV2 with TRBJ2-2; TRBD1 agrees at 8 bases. CDR3 amino acids: CASKLQGADTGELFF. CDR3 nucleotide sequence: TGTGCCAGCAAGCTTCAGGGGGCGGATACCGGGGAGCTGTTTTTT.